This record covers a single TCR beta chain. The antigen is undetermined. Germline values: CDR1 SGHRS, CDR2 YFSETQ. This CDR3 contains 15 residues. Trimming cost V 0 bases and J 7 bases, with 16 bases left between them. The PCR employed 60 Vbeta primers together with 13 Jbeta primers. Measured with immunoSEQ multiplex PCR; TCRdb has only the in-frame clones, and not every one. The sample has a few hundred thousand clones; 75% to 85% are singletons. This record belongs to a study of cytomegalovirus exposure and HLA in healthy donors. Study conclusions and caveats: The HLA-A and HLA-B alleles of most subjects were reportedly predicted accurately from TCR beta sequences. Data from an earlier analysis indicated that most TCR beta V segments were productive either about 87% or about 30% of the time.

The J gene is TRBJ1-2, the V gene TRBV5-1; D is perhaps TRBD1 (5 bases). The sequencing input was PBMCs. The clonotype was recovered from an older woman in good health and CMV-seropositive. Here the CDR3 reads CASSLAATAGFGYTF. CDR3 DNA: TGCGCCAGCAGCTTGGCCGCAACAGCAGGGTTTGGCTACACCTTC. Complete variable domain (other parts from reference TRBV5-1 and TRBJ1-2): KAGVTQTPRYLIKTRGQQVTLSCSPISGHRSVSWYQQTPGQGLQFLFEYFSETQRNKGNFPGRFSGRQFSNSRSEMNVSTLELGDSALYLCASSLAATAGFGYTFGSGTRLTVV.